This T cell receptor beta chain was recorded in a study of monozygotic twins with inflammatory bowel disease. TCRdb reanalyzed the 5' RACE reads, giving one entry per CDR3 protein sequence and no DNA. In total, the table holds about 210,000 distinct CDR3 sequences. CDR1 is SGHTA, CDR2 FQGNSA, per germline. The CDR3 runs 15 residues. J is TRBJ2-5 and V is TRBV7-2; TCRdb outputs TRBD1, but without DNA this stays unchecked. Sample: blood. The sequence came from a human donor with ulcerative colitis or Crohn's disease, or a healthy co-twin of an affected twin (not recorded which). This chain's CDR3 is CASSLRAGRGETQYF.